This T cell receptor (beta chain) originates from a study of T-cell reconstitution after alpha-beta-depleted transplantation in children. The junction had 11 bases not matched to a gene; V was cut back by 2 bases and J by 4 bases. Germline V CDR1 and CDR2: MNHEY, SVGAGI. The CDR3 runs 17 residues. Unique molecular identifiers were incorporated when the TCRbeta library was constructed. Each CDR3 protein gets one entry after TCRdb re-called the PCR reads with MiXCR. The sample lists 600,000 to 700,000 distinct CDR3 sequences, roughly 17% occurring once. This clonotype was seen more than once but under ten times.

Material: PBMCs from the stem cell graft donor, obtained from the stem cell graft. This sequence was found in a human donor who donated a stem cell graft to a child with acute myeloid leukemia. The V call is TRBV6-5, the J call TRBJ2-1; 7 bases fit TRBD2. CDR3 region: CASSYPRAGDPYNEQFF. The CDR3 DNA is TGTGCCAGCAGTTACCCCCGGGCGGGGGACCCTTACAATGAGCAGTTCTTC.